Below, 10 T cell receptor beta chains from the same sample are listed, as sequenced in a study of neurological immune-mediated disorders. The sample's time point: longitudinal time-point 2. One entry per CDR3 protein results from TCRdb running MiXCR on the 5' RACE reads. The repertoire holds some 60,000 distinct CDR3 sequences, with more than 9.5% as singletons. The sequenced sample was PBMCs. The receptor source for this set is a man in his thirties or forties in good health.

This clonotype came up many times. V usage is TRBV12-3 or TRBV12-4 and J usage is TRBJ2-7; D is unresolved. V lost 2 bases, J lost 2 bases, and 10 bases lay in between. The CDR3 sequence is 14 residues long. This chain's CDR3 is CASSLSGGTYEQYF. The CDR3 DNA reads as TGTGCCAGCAGTTTATCGGGTGGTACCTACGAGCAGTACTTC.

This clonotype was seen more than once but under ten times. The chain uses TRBV6-1 and TRBJ2-3; maybe TRBD1 (5 bases). Trimming removed 6 bases at V and 7 bases at J, with 23 bases between. Germline lookup yields CDR1 MNHNS and CDR2 SASEGT. This CDR3 has 16 amino acids. The CDR3 loop is CASSDRTGTFTHTQYF. In DNA, the CDR3 is TGTGCCAGCAGCGACCGAACAGGCACTTTTACCCATACGCAGTATTTT.

This clonotype occurred many times. The chain couples TRBV29-1 to TRBJ1-5, with 7 bases fitting TRBD1. The CDR3 contains 12 residues. CDR1 is SQVTM, CDR2 ANQGSEA, per germline. Losses at the gene ends were 4 bases for V and 6 bases for J; bases not matched to a gene: 3. CDR3 sequence (DNA): TGCAGCGTTGGAGGGGGCGGTCAGCCCCAGCATTTT. This codes for CSVGGGGQPQHF.

This clonotype was counted at least ten times. The chain recombines TRBV12-3 or TRBV12-4 with TRBJ2-5; 8 bases line up with TRBD1. CDR3 length: 14 amino acids. Trimming removed 1 base from V and 5 bases from J; junction bases left unmatched: 3. DNA for the CDR3: TGTGCCAGCAGTTTAGGGGACAGGCGGGAGACCCAGTACTTC. Protein: CASSLGDRRETQYF.

The chain carries TRBV30 and TRBJ2-1; D could derive from TRBD1 or TRBD2 (5 bases each). With 0 bases removed from V and 8 bases from J, the gap between germline ends came to 14 bases. The CDR3 has 14 amino acids. Germline V gene data show CDR1 as GTSNPN and CDR2 as SVGIG (reference sequence). The CDR3 region has the DNA TGTGCCTGGAGTGTTGGGACCGCTGTCGATGAGCAGTTCTTC. This gives the protein CAWSVGTAVDEQFF.

This clonotype was seen repeatedly, ten times or more. The chain employs TRBV7-9 and TRBJ2-5; TRBD2 might be the D (6 bases). Trimming stripped 5 bases from V and 3 bases from J, with 16 bases between. There are 15 residues in the CDR3. Looked up from germline, CDR1 is SEHNR and CDR2 is FQNEAQ (reference sequence). The CDR3, as DNA: TGTGCCAGCAGCCCGCAGGGTTGGGGGGAAGAGACCCAGTACTTC. Translated, it gives CASSPQGWGEETQYF. Drawing the rest from reference TRBV7-9 and TRBJ2-5, the complete variable domain is DTGVSQNPRHKITKRGQNVTFRCDPISEHNRLYWYRQTLGQGPEFLTYFQNEAQLEKSRLLSDRFSAERPKGSFSTLEIQRTEQGDSAMYLCASSPQGWGEETQYFGPGTRLLVL.

This clonotype was seen repeatedly, ten times or more. This rearrangement joins TRBV7-2 to TRBJ2-3; the D is unclear. Germline loops: CDR1 SGHTA, CDR2 FQGNSA. The length of the CDR3 is 14 residues. Trimming removed 1 base at V and 2 bases at J, with 7 bases between. This CDR3 is CASSLDRVTDTQYF. CDR3 bases: TGTGCCAGCAGCTTAGATCGGGTCACAGATACGCAGTATTTT.

This clonotype was recorded many times. This sequence joins TRBV7-9 and TRBJ2-7; D remains unclear. The CDR3 consists of 13 residues. CDR1 and CDR2 from the germline V gene are SEHNR and FQNEAQ (reference sequence). V lost 4 bases to trimming and J lost 3 bases, with 10 bases between them. The CDR3 nucleotides are TGTGCCAGCAGCTCTTATACGGGCTACGAGCAGTACTTC. Its protein product is CASSSYTGYEQYF.

This clonotype appeared many times. V is TRBV27 and J is TRBJ2-7; the D gene is possibly TRBD1 (6 bases). Trimming took off 0 bases at V and 6 bases at J, with 12 bases between the two ends. The CDR3 covers 14 residues. Germline CDR1 and CDR2: MNHEY and SMNVEV (reference sequence). CDR3 amino acids: CASSLSAAGAEQYF. The CDR3 nucleotides are TGTGCCAGCAGTTTATCAGCGGCAGGGGCCGAGCAGTACTTC.

This clonotype has a count of ten or more. The chain recombines TRBV6-5 with TRBJ2-1; 11 nucleotides agree with TRBD2. J was trimmed by 12 bases and V by 0 bases; bases with no gene match: 10. The CDR3 has 16 amino acids. Germline-derived CDR1 and CDR2 are MNHEY and SVGAGI. The CDR3 bases are TGTGCCAGCAGTTACTCGGGACTAGCGGTTGAAATGGGGCAGTTCTTC. Residues: CASSYSGLAVEMGQFF.